The 23 T cell receptor beta chains below were found in one sample sequenced in a study of technical replicates of blood from four donors. The protocol was immunoSEQ multiplex PCR, while the TCRdb copy is restricted to in-frame clones and leaves out a portion. The sample lists under 100,000 clones, around 96% occurring once. The source material was T cells isolated from PBMCs. These TCRs come from a human donor in good health.

The chain recombines TRBV19 with TRBJ2-3, with D possibly being TRBD1 (5 bases). CDR1 and CDR2 from the germline V gene are LNHDA and SQIVND (reference sequence). CDR3 length: 14 residues. The V end was cut by 5 bases, the J end by 6 bases, with 15 bases between. CDR3 residues: CASSAAQGWDTQYF. The CDR3 region has the DNA TGTGCCAGTAGTGCAGCCCAGGGTTGGGATACGCAGTATTTT. The complete variable domain, with remaining parts taken from reference TRBV19 and TRBJ2-3, reads DGGITQSPKYLFRKEGQNVTLSCEQNLNHDAMYWYRQDPGQGLRLIYYSQIVNDFQKGDIAEGYSVSREKKESFPLTVTSAQKNPTAFYLCASSAAQGWDTQYFGPGTRLTVL.

This chain uses TRBV4-2 with TRBJ1-5; D is uncertain. V dropped 2 bases and J dropped 0 bases, with 14 bases sitting between them. The CDR3 contains 17 residues. The V gene's germline CDR1 is LGHNA and CDR2 YNFKEQ. CDR3 sequence reads: CASSQSRRYDSNQPQHF. CDR3 bases: TGTGCCAGCAGCCAAAGTAGGAGATACGATAGCAATCAGCCCCAGCATTTT.

This clone was observed a single time. V gene TRBV5-4 combines with J gene TRBJ2-7; TRBD1 matches at 9 bases. Germline CDR1 and CDR2: SGHNT and YYREEE (reference sequence). After removal of 3 bases from V and 4 bases from J, the junction contained 5 bases not matched to a gene. This CDR3 contains 14 residues. The DNA for the CDR3 is TGTGCCAGCAGCTCGGGACAGGGTGGATACGAGCAGTACTTC. Protein: CASSSGQGGYEQYF.

V usage is TRBV27 and J usage is TRBJ2-3; 9 bases are a match to TRBD2. The CDR3 contains 15 residues. V shed 2 bases and J 9 bases; nucleotides not matched to a gene: 9. Germline assignment: CDR1 MNHEY and CDR2 SMNVEV (reference sequence). The CDR3 DNA reads as TGTGCCAGCAGTTTAACGGTAGCGGGAGAGTACACGCAGTATTTT. Its translation is CASSLTVAGEYTQYF.

This sequence joins TRBV7-8 and TRBJ1-2; D gene unclear. Germline loops: CDR1 SGHVS, CDR2 FQNEAQ. The CDR3 loop spans 13 amino acids. The V and J ends lost 4 bases and 2 bases respectively, with 8 bases between them. The CDR3 coding sequence is TGTGCCAGCAGCTCCAGTGAAAACTATGGCTACACCTTC. Translated: CASSSSENYGYTF.

V and J are TRBV2 and TRBJ1-5; TRBD1 matches at 7 bases. Unmatched junction bases numbered 6, after V lost 6 bases and J lost 7 bases. The germline V gene encodes CDR1 SNHLY and CDR2 FYNNEI. The CDR3 has 13 amino acids. This CDR3 reads CASSGDSRQPQHF. The DNA for the CDR3 is TGTGCCAGCAGCGGGGACAGTAGACAGCCCCAGCATTTT. The full variable domain, its missing parts supplied by reference TRBV2 and TRBJ1-5, is EPEVTQTPSHQVTQMGQEVILRCVPISNHLYFYWYRQILGQKVEFLVSFYNNEISEKSEIFDDQFSVERPDGSNFTLKIRSTKLEDSAMYFCASSGDSRQPQHFGDGTRLSIL.

This clone was recorded only once. The chain carries TRBV11-2 and TRBJ2-2; no clear D. This CDR3 is 14 amino acids long. V was pared by 3 bases and J by 4 bases, with 9 bases between. Germline loops: CDR1 SGHAT, CDR2 FQNNGV. CDR3 loop: CASSFRLSTGELFF. CDR3 coding DNA: TGTGCCAGCAGCTTCCGACTGAGCACCGGGGAGCTGTTTTTT. The full variable domain, in which reference TRBV11-2 and TRBJ2-2 provide the parts outside the CDR3, is EAGVAQSPRYKIIEKRQSVAFWCNPISGHATLYWYQQILGQGPKLLIQFQNNGVVDDSQLPKDRFSAERLKGVDSTLKIQPAKLEDSAVYLCASSFRLSTGELFFGEGSRLTVL.

The rearrangement uses TRBV7-3 and TRBJ2-2, with TRBD2 matching over 10 bases. This CDR3 is 15 amino acids long. V trimming: 6 bases; J trimming: 7 bases; junction bases outside the gene matches: 8. Germline CDR1 and CDR2: SGHTA and FQGTGA. The CDR3 region is CASSILAGADGELFF. CDR3 bases: TGTGCCAGCAGTATTCTAGCGGGAGCGGACGGGGAGCTGTTTTTT.

The chain uses TRBV6-5 and TRBJ2-7; 10 nucleotides agree with TRBD1. J gave up 5 bases and V 6 bases, and 7 bases lay outside the gene matches. The CDR3 loop spans 14 amino acids. Germline loops: CDR1 MNHEY, CDR2 SVGAGI. Here the CDR3 reads CASSRDRGWDEQYF. The CDR3 nucleotides are TGTGCCAGCAGCCGGGACAGGGGCTGGGACGAGCAGTACTTC.

The chain links TRBV27 to TRBJ1-2; possible D gene TRBD1, 6 bases. Trimming left V 5 bases short and J 4 bases short, with 8 bases between. The length of the CDR3 is 12 residues. The germline V gene encodes CDR1 MNHEY and CDR2 SMNVEV (reference sequence). CDR3 region: CASSEQGYGYTF. CDR3 coding DNA: TGTGCCAGCAGTGAACAGGGCTATGGCTACACCTTC.

The chain is built from TRBV27 and TRBJ1-5; 10 bases fit TRBD1. J lost 7 bases, V lost 7 bases, and 4 bases had no gene match. The CDR3 runs to 13 residues. CDR1 is MNHEY and CDR2 is SMNVEV in the germline V gene (reference sequence). CDR3: CASTTGGGQPQHF. The CDR3 DNA sequence: TGTGCCAGCACGACAGGGGGCGGGCAGCCCCAGCATTTT.

This chain joins TRBV23-1 and TRBJ1-3, with D maybe TRBD1 (5 bases). TRBV23-1 is labeled an ORF, and its function is uncertain. This CDR3 comprises 16 residues. Deletions cut 7 bases from V and 3 bases from J, with 19 bases between. Here the CDR3 DNA reads TGCGCCAGCACAAATCCAAGGCGGGGGAATGGAAACACCATATATTTT. This sequence encodes CASTNPRRGNGNTIYF.

V gene TRBV27 combines with J gene TRBJ2-5; 10 bases match TRBD2. CDR3 length: 14 residues. CDR1 and CDR2 (germline): MNHEY, SMNVEV (reference sequence). The V segment lost 6 bases and the J segment 4 bases; nucleotides outside the gene matches: 5. CDR3 loop: CASRIAGGRETQYF. CDR3 in DNA: TGTGCCAGCAGGATAGCGGGAGGAAGAGAGACCCAGTACTTC.

V gene TRBV5-6 combines with J gene TRBJ1-1; 8 bases match TRBD1. From germline, CDR1 is SGHDT and CDR2 YYEEEE. Trimming removed 3 bases from V and 1 base from J; junction bases left unmatched: 8. CDR3 length equals 16 residues. The CDR3 is CASSYMKTGENTEAFF. The CDR3 DNA reads TGTGCCAGCAGCTATATGAAGACAGGGGAGAACACTGAAGCTTTCTTT. The whole variable domain, filled in from reference TRBV5-6 and TRBJ1-1, reads DAGVTQSPTHLIKTRGQQVTLRCSPKSGHDTVSWYQQALGQGPQFIFQYYEEEERQRGNFPDRFSGHQFPNYSSELNVNALLLGDSALYLCASSYMKTGENTEAFFGQGTRLTVV.

This chain joins TRBV5-1 and TRBJ1-2; the D is unclear. Trimming removed 1 base at V and 4 bases at J, with 11 bases between. This CDR3 spans 14 amino acids. Germline values: CDR1 SGHRS, CDR2 YFSETQ. CDR3 sequence (DNA): TGCGCCAGCAGCTTGAGTACATTAAGCTATGGCTACACCTTC. Amino acid sequence: CASSLSTLSYGYTF. Based on the CDR3 plus reference TRBV5-1 and TRBJ1-2, the full variable domain is KAGVTQTPRYLIKTRGQQVTLSCSPISGHRSVSWYQQTPGQGLQFLFEYFSETQRNKGNFPGRFSGRQFSNSRSEMNVSTLELGDSALYLCASSLSTLSYGYTFGSGTRLTVV.

The V and J genes are TRBV5-6 and TRBJ2-3; perhaps TRBD2 as D (5 bases). V was shortened by 4 bases and J by 4 bases, with 16 bases between the two germline ends. The CDR3 consists of 15 residues. Germline CDR1 reads SGHDT; CDR2 reads YYEEEE. CDR3 region: CASSITRERADTQYF. In DNA, the CDR3 is TGTGCCAGCAGCATAACTAGGGAGAGGGCAGATACGCAGTATTTT.

On this clone itself: A read error may account for a junction end that differs from germline. CDR3 sequence reads: CASSREVGGLAGEEVF. Written as DNA, the CDR3 is TGCGCCAGCAGCCGTGAGGTGGGGGGACTAGCGGGAGAAGAGGTCTTC. V and J are TRBV5-1 and TRBJ2-1, with 14 bases aligning to TRBD2. Germline V CDR1 and CDR2: SGHRS, YFSETQ. The CDR3 runs 16 residues. Using reference TRBV5-1 and TRBJ2-1 for the parts outside the CDR3, the full variable domain is KAGVTQTPRYLIKTRGQQVTLSCSPISGHRSVSWYQQTPGQGLQFLFEYFSETQRNKGNFPGRFSGRQFSNSRSEMNVSTLELGDSALYLCASSREVGGLAGEEVFGPGTRLTVL.

The chain carries TRBV19 and TRBJ1-1, with D perhaps TRBD1 (5 bases). The CDR3 contains 13 residues. V was shortened by 5 bases and J by 1 base, with 8 bases between the two germline ends. CDR1 and CDR2 (germline): LNHDA, SQIVND (reference sequence). The CDR3 reads CASSQGWNTEAFF. CDR3 nucleotides: TGTGCCAGTAGTCAGGGTTGGAACACTGAAGCTTTCTTT.

The CDR3 sequence is CSVKGTGTGGGYTF. The CDR3 coding sequence is TGCAGCGTCAAGGGAACCGGGACAGGGGGCGGCTACACCTTC. The chain couples TRBV29-1 to TRBJ1-2, with 12 bases matching TRBD1. This CDR3 is built from 14 residues. Per germline, CDR1 SQVTM and CDR2 ANQGSEA. V shed 6 bases, J shed 8 bases, and the junction held 10 bases outside the gene matches.

The chain employs TRBV30 and TRBJ2-1; weak D call: TRBD2 (6 bases). CDR1 and CDR2 (germline): GTSNPN, SVGIG (reference sequence). CDR3 length equals 16 residues. Trimming cost V 0 bases and J 2 bases, with 14 bases left between them. The CDR3: CAWSVISGSPYNEQFF. CDR3 coding DNA: TGTGCCTGGAGTGTGATTAGCGGATCCCCCTACAATGAGCAGTTCTTC.

The chain joins TRBV4-3 to TRBJ2-1; 12 nucleotides align to TRBD2. The V gene's germline CDR1 is LGHNA and CDR2 YSLEER. The CDR3 consists of 14 residues. J gave up 10 bases and V 4 bases, and 5 bases lay outside the gene matches. For the CDR3, the DNA is TGCGCCAGCAGCCCTGGGACTAGCGGGTGGGAGCAGTTCTTC. Its protein is CASSPGTSGWEQFF.

This clone was seen just once. The chain joins TRBV5-1 to TRBJ2-3; possible D gene TRBD2, 5 bases. The CDR3 consists of 15 residues. The V gene lost 0 bases and the J gene lost 4 bases, with 12 bases spanning the gap. Germline V gene data show CDR1 as SGHRS and CDR2 as YFSETQ. The CDR3 DNA reads as TGCGCCAGCAGCTTGGAGAAGGGAGTCCCAGATACGCAGTATTTT. This codes for CASSLEKGVPDTQYF.

The gene calls are TRBV6-1 and TRBJ1-2; D is unresolved. Germline lookup yields CDR1 MNHNS and CDR2 SASEGT. The CDR3 runs to 14 residues. V dropped 0 bases and J dropped 2 bases, with 7 bases sitting between them. CDR3 in amino acids: CASSEASVNYGYTF. The CDR3 DNA reads TGTGCCAGCAGTGAAGCTTCGGTCAACTATGGCTACACCTTC.